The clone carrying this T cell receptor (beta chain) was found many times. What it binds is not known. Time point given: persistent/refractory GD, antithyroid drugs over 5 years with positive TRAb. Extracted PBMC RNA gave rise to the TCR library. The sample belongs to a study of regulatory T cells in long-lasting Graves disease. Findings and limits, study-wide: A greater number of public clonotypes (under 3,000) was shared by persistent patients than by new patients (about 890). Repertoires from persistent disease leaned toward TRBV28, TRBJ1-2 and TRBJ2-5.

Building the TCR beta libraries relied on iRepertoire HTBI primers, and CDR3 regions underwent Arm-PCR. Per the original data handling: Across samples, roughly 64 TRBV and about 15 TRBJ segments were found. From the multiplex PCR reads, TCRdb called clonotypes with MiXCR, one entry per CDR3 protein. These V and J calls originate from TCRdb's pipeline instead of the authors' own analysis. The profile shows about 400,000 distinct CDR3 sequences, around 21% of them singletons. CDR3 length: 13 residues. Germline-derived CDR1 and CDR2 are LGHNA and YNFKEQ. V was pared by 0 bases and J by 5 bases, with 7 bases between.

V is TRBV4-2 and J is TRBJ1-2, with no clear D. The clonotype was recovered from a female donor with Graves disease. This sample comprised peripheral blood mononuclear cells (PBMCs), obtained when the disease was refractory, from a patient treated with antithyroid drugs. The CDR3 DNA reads TGTGCCAGCAGCCAAGAGCAGTCGTATGGCTACACCTTC. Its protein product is CASSQEQSYGYTF.